The entry below describes one T cell receptor beta chain. This sample is drawn from a study of CD8 T cells in Susac syndrome. Germline V gene data show CDR1 as KGHDR and CDR2 as SFDVKD. The length of the CDR3 is 13 residues. With 2 bases removed from V and 4 bases from J, the gap between germline ends came to 8 bases. With random hexamers, reverse transcription was performed on roughly 0.45 to 1 ug of RNA. TCRdb reprocessed the immunoSEQ multiplex PCR reads with MiXCR, giving one entry per CDR3 protein. The sample contains hundreds of thousands of distinct CDR3 sequences, 89% of which appear only once.

This chain links TRBV24-1 with TRBJ2-7, with D hard to call. Sequencing was performed on CD8+ T cells from PBMCs. This TCR came from a human donor with multiple sclerosis. The CDR3 DNA reads TGTGCCACCAGTGATTGGGATTCTTACGAGCAGTACTTC. It yields the protein CATSDWDSYEQYF.